This T cell receptor beta chain was sequenced for a study of blood T cells in healthy people across ages (dated by TCRdb to between 2014 and 2016). In the study overall: In model experiments, template switching captured roughly one uniquely barcoded TCR beta cDNA molecule for every two T cells. The study measured age-related changes in TCR beta repertoire diversity using deep sequencing normalized with unique cDNA molecular identifiers. The donors were split into four age groups: young (average about 16 years), middle-aged (about 40), aged (about 56) and long-lived (roughly 86). Using the same blood draw, the study looked at two additional independent replicas of 1 million unique cDNA reads for two donors, one aged 18 to 29 and the other aged 80 or older.

Of note for this clonotype: No cognate antigen has been identified for it. Nothing much larger sits one base from this clone, and base qualities are not available.

The library relied on 5' RACE. The sequencer was an Illumina HiSeq 2500. The second PCR ran for about 7 to 11 cycles and used a J-beta primer mix along with a sample-barcoded 5' primer. A unique molecular identifier was introduced onto each TCR beta cDNA molecule by a template-switch 5' adaptor carrying 12 random nucleotides. Each sample yielded at least 2.5 million CDR3-containing paired-end reads. First-strand cDNA was synthesized from all RNA with the Mint cDNA synthesis kit, primed by a TRBC-specific oligonucleotide. After uracil-DNA glycosylase treatment, a first 18-cycle PCR used universal primers M1SS and BC2_uni_R on all cDNA. Turning to the authors' computational methods: Normalization of each sample was performed by random selection of 1 million high-quality reads, each carrying a distinct molecular identifier. Reads sharing molecular identifiers were discarded rather than binned into consensus sequences. CDR3 identification, clonotype clustering and error correction used MiTCR with a Q25 quality threshold and the strictest error-elimination algorithm. A nonparametric unseen species model using Euler transformation provided a lower-bound estimate of total TCR beta diversity. TCRdb's own reprocessing of the public reads used fastp at Q25 and MiXCR and kept productive beta chains. Each record represents a unique CDR3 protein, reported with the most common genes and DNA among its rows. The V and J calls were determined by TCRdb, not by the authors. The sample table records some 560,000 distinct CDR3 sequences; roughly a quarter of these occur just once. The ten biggest clones cover about 3.9% of the sample.

Systemically healthy Caucasian individuals from Russia, about 38 in total and aged about 6 to 100 years, were included as donors. Approximately 9.3 milliliters of peripheral blood were collected from each donor into EDTA-treated Vacutainer tubes. Ficoll-Paque density-gradient centrifugation was used to isolate PBMCs, with at least 6 million obtained per sample. Trizol reagent was used to extract total RNA from PBMCs, with at least 6 micrograms per sample. The percentages of naive CD45RAhigh/CD27high T cells were determined by flow cytometry on a PBMC aliquot from every donor. The germline V and J ends show losses of 4 bases and 3 bases respectively, and no gene match explains 7 bases of the junction. Counted from cysteine to phenylalanine, this CDR3 has 15 amino acids. The kept DNA is CDR3 alone, 45 bases in frame from the first base. From a lookup of the germline V gene, CDR1 and CDR2 are SGHTA and FQGNSA.

Overall study results and their limits: Because profiling used bulk unsorted PBMCs, naive and antigen-experienced compartments could not be compared conclusively. As age increased, observed TCR beta diversity per million T cells dropped in a roughly linear way, and a significant reduction was already evident by age 40. The CMV infection status of donors was not known, potentially confounding age-related changes in expanded clonotypes. Observed TCR beta diversity correlated strongly with the percentage of naive T cells measured by flow cytometry. The long-lived group showed more naive CD4+ T cells, fewer expanded clones and increased TCR diversity than the aged group, suggesting age selection. Estimates of total diversity based on one million sequenced T cells were regarded as lower bounds and as underestimates.

A further study also used this sample, focusing on T cells of mothers and their children. Taken from the second paper: Nine systemically healthy Caucasian individuals served as donors, namely three mothers together with their six children. cDNA synthesis consumed the entire amount of extracted RNA, loaded at 1.5 ug RNA in each 15 ul reaction. In the second PCR, the M1S primer added sample barcodes and 2-4 random nucleotides. Over 8.5 million TCR beta CDR3 reads came from each mother, compared with a few million reads from each child. Thymic selection shapes the output of TCR recombination in a similar way in related and unrelated pairs, and inherited differences have a minor effect. Related mother-child pairs always showed normalized repertoire overlap that was slightly higher than in unrelated mother-child pairs, though the difference was never significant. No persistent microchimeric T cell clones were found, with a detection sensitivity of 85 to 100 clones per million clonotypes. In the study, deep NGS was used to compare the TCR beta repertoires of mothers and children, and features distinguishing related mother-child pairs from unrelated individuals were sought. Mothers averaged roughly 36 +/- 4 years of age and children averaged around 10 +/- 4 years. Libraries were sequenced on Illumina HiSeq 2000 with 100+100 nt paired-end reads after adapter ligation with NEBNext reagents. To prevent cross-contamination, the mother and child libraries were prepared one month apart and sequenced in separate runs. Between about 500,000 and 2,100,000 distinct TCR beta clonotypes were identified per donor. Naive TCR beta clonotypes were estimated from low-frequency clonotypes matched to each donor's FACS-determined naive share, without sorting.

The clonotype originates from a boy between 2 and 15 years old in good health. Specimen: blood. The rearrangement joined TRBV7-2 to TRBJ2-5, with 8 bases in between that match TRBD2. The nucleotides read TGTGCCAGCAGCTCCGGCGGGGGGCCCGAAGAGACCCAGTACTTC. It translates to CASSSGGGPEETQYF.